These 25 T cell receptor beta chains originate from one sample sequenced in a study of blood T cells in healthy people across ages. Primers used in a second PCR of about 6 to 11 cycles were a sample-barcoded 5' primer and a J-beta primer mix. TCRdb ran MiXCR on the 5' RACE reads and lists one entry per CDR3 protein. The repertoire has over 600,000 distinct CDR3 sequences, roughly 56% of them found once; the top ten carry 25% to 30%. The sequencing input was blood. Receptor source: a middle-aged man in good health.

This sequence joins TRBV4-1 and TRBJ2-5; maybe TRBD2 (6 bases). This CDR3 has 16 amino acids. V lost 3 bases and J 1 base, leaving 15 bases between the germline ends. CDR1 is MGHRA and CDR2 is YSYEKL in the germline V gene. The CDR3 loop reads CASSQLPGLLQETQYF. CDR3 DNA sequence: TGCGCCAGCAGCCAGTTACCGGGACTTCTCCAAGAGACCCAGTACTTC.

The rearrangement uses TRBV9 and TRBJ2-7, with TRBD2 identical over 8 bases. J was trimmed by 0 bases and V by 1 base; bases with no gene match: 3. This CDR3 has 15 residues. Germline V CDR1 and CDR2: SGDLS, YYNGEE. The DNA of the CDR3 is TGTGCCAGCAGCGTATTAGCGGGATTCTCCTACGAGCAGTACTTC. Residues: CASSVLAGFSYEQYF.

This clonotype was seen a few times. This chain connects TRBV29-1 to TRBJ2-1, with 9 nucleotides matching TRBD2. V trimming: 2 bases; J trimming: 2 bases; junction bases outside the gene matches: 7. The CDR3 covers 16 residues. Per the germline V gene, CDR1 is SQVTM and CDR2 is ANQGSEA. CDR3 loop: CSVETSGGPTYNEQFF. The DNA for the CDR3 is TGCAGCGTTGAAACCAGCGGGGGGCCCACCTACAATGAGCAGTTCTTC.

The CDR3 region has the DNA TGTGCCACCAGCAGAGATAGTGTAGGCGTCAAGAACAATGAGCAGTACTTC. This gives the protein CATSRDSVGVKNNEQYF. The chain employs TRBV15 and TRBJ2-5; D remains unclear. This CDR3 spans 17 amino acids. The V end lost 0 bases, the J end lost 11 bases, and 25 bases lay between the germline ends. From germline, CDR1 is LNHNV and CDR2 YYDKDF (reference sequence).

This chain links TRBV7-2 with TRBJ2-3; weak D call: TRBD1 (6 bases). Germline V gene sequence: CDR1 SGHTA, CDR2 FQGNSA. Trimming stripped 6 bases from V and 9 bases from J, with 19 bases between. This CDR3 is built from 14 residues. Here the CDR3 reads CASRRNLQGETQYF. The CDR3 nucleotides read TGTGCCAGCAGACGGAATTTACAGGGAGAGACGCAGTATTTT.

This clonotype showed up just a few times. The chain is built from TRBV6-2 or TRBV6-3 and TRBJ2-1; a weak D match, TRBD1 (6 bases). Germline assignment: CDR1 MNHEY and CDR2 SVGEGT. The CDR3 runs 18 residues. V lost 1 base, J lost 0 bases, and 16 bases lay in between. CDR3 DNA: TGTGCCAGCAGTTACTACCCGGACAGCTCGACCTCCTACAATGAGCAGTTCTTC. Translation: CASSYYPDSSTSYNEQFF.

The chain has TRBV12-3 or TRBV12-4 and TRBJ1-1; tentatively, D is TRBD1 (5 bases). Trimming removed 5 bases from V and 5 bases from J, with 9 bases in between. CDR3 length: 12 residues. CDR3 coding DNA: TGTGCCAGCAGTGCCGACAGAACTGAAGCTTTCTTT. This gives the protein CASSADRTEAFF.

This rearrangement joins TRBV27 to TRBJ1-2; no clear D. V dropped 6 bases and J dropped 8 bases, with 13 bases sitting between them. Germline V gives CDR1 MNHEY, CDR2 SMNVEV (reference sequence). The CDR3 has 12 residues. CDR3 DNA: TGTGCCAGCAGCCCTCCCGGTGGCGGCTACACCTTC. It translates to CASSPPGGGYTF.

In its sample, this clonotype was seen once. The chain has TRBV7-9 and TRBJ1-1; D is undetermined. V was shortened by 1 base and J by 2 bases, with 14 bases between the two germline ends. Germline V gene lookup returns CDR1 SEHNR and CDR2 FQNEAQ (reference sequence). The length of the CDR3 is 16 residues. CDR3 nucleotides: TGTGCCAGCAGCTTAGACTCGGGCCCAGCCAACACTGAAGCTTTCTTT. Its protein is CASSLDSGPANTEAFF.

V and J are TRBV9 and TRBJ1-2; tentatively, D is TRBD1 (5 bases). CDR3 length: 16 residues. Germline V CDR1 and CDR2: SGDLS, YYNGEE. With 0 bases removed from V and 2 bases from J, the gap between germline ends came to 14 bases. The CDR3 protein is CASSVAGGTNNYGYTF. CDR3 DNA sequence: TGTGCCAGCAGCGTAGCTGGAGGGACGAACAACTATGGCTACACCTTC. Filled out from reference TRBV9 and TRBJ1-2, the complete variable domain reads DSGVTQTPKHLITATGQRVTLRCSPRSGDLSVYWYQQSLDQGLQFLIQYYNGEERAKGNILERFSAQQFPDLHSELNLSSLELGDSALYFCASSVAGGTNNYGYTFGSGTRLTVV.

This clonotype was counted only a few times. The CDR3 sequence: CATRQGNFLRETQYF. As DNA, the CDR3 is TGTGCCACTCGACAGGGAAATTTTTTACGTGAGACCCAGTACTTC. The J gene is TRBJ2-5, the V gene TRBV10-3; TRBD1 agrees at 7 bases. The CDR3 is made up of 15 amino acids. The germline V gene has CDR1 ENHRY and CDR2 SYGVKD. The ends lost 10 bases at V and 5 bases at J; junction bases unmatched: 16.

This clonotype came up a few times. This chain uses TRBV5-1 with TRBJ2-5; 12 bases are a match to TRBD2. Unmatched junction bases numbered 14, after V lost 6 bases and J lost 2 bases. This CDR3 is 18 amino acids long. Germline assignment: CDR1 SGHRS and CDR2 YFSETQ. The CDR3: CASTPGLAGPRAQETQYF. DNA for the CDR3: TGCGCCAGCACCCCGGGACTAGCGGGCCCCCGCGCGCAAGAGACCCAGTACTTC.

The rearrangement joins TRBV9 to TRBJ2-3; the match to TRBD2 covers 9 bases. Germline V gene sequence: CDR1 SGDLS, CDR2 YYNGEE. The CDR3 has 21 residues. Germline trimming cut 3 bases from V and 3 bases from J; bases unmatched to any gene: 23. CDR3 DNA sequence: TGTGCCAGCAGCGACCCTACAGACCACAGCGGGGGGCCACGGGGGACAGATACGCAGTATTTT. It specifies CASSDPTDHSGGPRGTDTQYF.

The chain joins TRBV27 to TRBJ1-2; 7 bases map to TRBD1. Trimming took 5 bases from V and 4 from J; bases not matched to a gene: 4. CDR1 and CDR2 (germline): MNHEY, SMNVEV (reference sequence). The CDR3 has 13 residues. DNA for the CDR3: TGTGCCAGCAGTCGCGGGACAGCCTATGGCTACACCTTC. Protein product: CASSRGTAYGYTF.

The chain links TRBV20-1 to TRBJ2-3; no clear D gene. The CDR3 sequence is 18 residues long. Between the trimmed V and J ends, which lost 4 bases and 3 bases, there was a span of 26 bases. Germline V gene lookup returns CDR1 DFQATT and CDR2 SNEGSKA (reference sequence). The CDR3 reads CSANPPPLGPVGTDTQYF. For the CDR3, the DNA is TGCAGTGCTAACCCACCCCCCCTCGGACCAGTTGGGACAGATACGCAGTATTTT.

The J gene is TRBJ2-3, the V gene TRBV20-1; weak D call: TRBD2 (5 bases). This CDR3 comprises 16 residues. Germline V CDR1 and CDR2: DFQATT, SNEGSKA (reference sequence). V was pared by 0 bases and J by 5 bases, with 18 bases between. The CDR3 here is CSARDFRELRRDTQYF. CDR3 nucleotides: TGCAGTGCTAGAGATTTCCGGGAACTACGGAGAGATACGCAGTATTTT.

The genes are TRBV6-5 and TRBJ2-7, with a tentative D call TRBD2 (5 bases). With 2 bases removed from V and 3 bases from J, the gap between germline ends came to 11 bases. The CDR3 contains 14 residues. CDR1 and CDR2 from the germline V gene are MNHEY and SVGAGI. This CDR3 reads CASSYEGISYEQYF. The DNA of the CDR3 is TGTGCCAGCAGTTACGAGGGAATTAGCTACGAGCAGTACTTC.

The J gene is TRBJ1-5, the V gene TRBV4-1; D is undetermined. There are 15 residues in the CDR3. Trimming removed 0 bases from V and 0 bases from J, with 6 bases in between. Germline lookup yields CDR1 MGHRA and CDR2 YSYEKL. The CDR3 DNA reads as TGCGCCAGCAGCCAAGATATGGGTAGCAATCAGCCCCAGCATTTT. Translated: CASSQDMGSNQPQHF.

The chain employs TRBV3-1 and TRBJ2-1; 10 nucleotides match TRBD2. The CDR3 is 16 residues long. Germline trimming cut 5 bases from V and 2 bases from J; bases unmatched to any gene: 6. CDR1 is LGHDT, CDR2 YNNKEL, per germline (reference sequence). The CDR3 spells CASSGHSGGTYNEQFF. CDR3 sequence (DNA): TGTGCCAGCAGCGGACATAGCGGGGGGACCTACAATGAGCAGTTCTTC.

For this clonotype: A read error may account for a junction end that differs from germline. The chain carries TRBV7-2 and TRBJ2-5; D gene ambiguous. Germline CDR1 and CDR2: SGHTA and FQGNSA. The CDR3 contains 11 residues. The CDR3 nucleotides read TGTGCCCGCAGCTTGGGTGGGACCCAGTACTTC. As protein: CARSLGGTQYF.

J is TRBJ1-2 and V is TRBV11-2; D perhaps matches TRBD1 (6 bases). The germline CDR1 and CDR2 sequences are SGHAT and FQNNGV. This CDR3 comprises 14 residues. Trimming shortened V by 6 bases and J by 5 bases, and 16 bases separated the two germline ends. The CDR3 spells CASSALPGTYGYTF. The CDR3 region has the DNA TGTGCCAGCAGTGCCCTCCCAGGGACATATGGCTACACCTTC. Full variable domain (outside the CDR3, taken from reference TRBV11-2 and TRBJ1-2): EAGVAQSPRYKIIEKRQSVAFWCNPISGHATLYWYQQILGQGPKLLIQFQNNGVVDDSQLPKDRFSAERLKGVDSTLKIQPAKLEDSAVYLCASSALPGTYGYTFGSGTRLTVV.

CDR3 protein: CASSRSPIGQIKNIQYF. The CDR3 region has the DNA TGTGCCAGCAGCCGATCCCCCATCGGGCAGATAAAAAACATTCAGTACTTC. The chain links TRBV4-2 to TRBJ2-5; no clear D gene. Gene TRBJ2-4 matches the end of the DNA better, so the J call may be wrong. This CDR3 region has 17 residues. Germline V gene lookup returns CDR1 LGHNA and CDR2 YNFKEQ.

The chain recombines TRBV25-1 with TRBJ1-5, with 8 positions matching TRBD1. Trimming at V came to 1 base and at J to 10 bases, leaving 9 bases not matched to a gene. Per the germline V gene, CDR1 is MGHDK and CDR2 is SYGVNS. CDR3 length: 15 residues. CDR3: CASSELEDRESPQHF. CDR3 nucleotide sequence: TGTGCCAGCAGTGAATTGGAGGACAGGGAATCTCCCCAGCATTTT. Drawing the rest from reference TRBV25-1 and TRBJ1-5, the complete variable domain is EADIYQTPRYLVIGTGKKITLECSQTMGHDKMYWYQQDPGMELHLIHYSYGVNSTEKGDLSSESTVSRIRTEHFPLTLESARPSHTSQYLCASSELEDRESPQHFGDGTRLSIL.

This clonotype came up once. The chain employs TRBV29-1 and TRBJ2-7, with 11 bases fitting TRBD1. Trimming cost V 6 bases and J 6 bases; bases outside gene matches: 7. Germline V gene lookup returns CDR1 SQVTM and CDR2 ANQGSEA. CDR3 length: 13 residues. The CDR3 sequence is CSVGDRGNGEQYF. Written as DNA, the CDR3 is TGCAGCGTGGGGGACAGGGGGAATGGCGAGCAGTACTTC.

The rearrangement uses TRBV7-9 and TRBJ2-1, with TRBD1 identical over 7 bases. Germline lookup yields CDR1 SEHNR and CDR2 FQNEAQ (reference sequence). V lost 2 bases, J lost 3 bases, and 4 bases stayed unmatched. The CDR3 has 15 amino acids. In DNA, the CDR3 is TGTGCCAGCAGCTTAAGGGGGCTGGACTACAATGAGCAGTTCTTC. Amino acids: CASSLRGLDYNEQFF. Based on the CDR3 plus reference TRBV7-9 and TRBJ2-1, the full variable domain is DTGVSQNPRHKITKRGQNVTFRCDPISEHNRLYWYRQTLGQGPEFLTYFQNEAQLEKSRLLSDRFSAERPKGSFSTLEIQRTEQGDSAMYLCASSLRGLDYNEQFFGPGTRLTVL.